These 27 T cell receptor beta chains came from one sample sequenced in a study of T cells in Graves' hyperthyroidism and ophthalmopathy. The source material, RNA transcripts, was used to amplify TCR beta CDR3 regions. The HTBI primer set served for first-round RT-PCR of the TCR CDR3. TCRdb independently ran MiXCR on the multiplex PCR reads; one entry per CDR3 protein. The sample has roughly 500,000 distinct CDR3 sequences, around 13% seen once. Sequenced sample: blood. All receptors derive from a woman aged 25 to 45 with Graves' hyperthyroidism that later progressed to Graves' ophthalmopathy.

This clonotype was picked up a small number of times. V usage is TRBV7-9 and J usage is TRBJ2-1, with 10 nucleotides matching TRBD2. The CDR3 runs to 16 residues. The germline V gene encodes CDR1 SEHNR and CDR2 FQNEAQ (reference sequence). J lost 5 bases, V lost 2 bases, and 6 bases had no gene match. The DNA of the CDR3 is TGTGCCAGCAGCTTAACCAGAGGGACTAGCGACAATGAGCAGTTCTTC. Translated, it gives CASSLTRGTSDNEQFF.

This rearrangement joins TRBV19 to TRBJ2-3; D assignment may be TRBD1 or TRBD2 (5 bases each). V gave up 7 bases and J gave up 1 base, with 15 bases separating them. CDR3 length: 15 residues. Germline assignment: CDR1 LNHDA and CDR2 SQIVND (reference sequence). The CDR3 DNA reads TGTGCCAGTAAGGGTAGACGGGACGGCACAGATACGCAGTATTTT. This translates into CASKGRRDGTDTQYF.

The CDR3 DNA sequence: TGTGCCGGATCCACCGGGACAGCACCTTATGGCTACACCTTC. It specifies CAGSTGTAPYGYTF. The J gene is TRBJ1-2, the V gene TRBV19, with 7 bases aligning to TRBD1. V lost 11 bases, J lost 5 bases, and 14 bases stayed unmatched. The CDR3 totals 14 residues. Looked up from germline, CDR1 is LNHDA and CDR2 is SQIVND (reference sequence).

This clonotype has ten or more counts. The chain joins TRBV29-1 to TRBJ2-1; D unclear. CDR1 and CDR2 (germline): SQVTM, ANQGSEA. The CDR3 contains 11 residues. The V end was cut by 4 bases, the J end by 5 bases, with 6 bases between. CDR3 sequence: CSVASNNEQFF. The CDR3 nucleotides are TGCAGCGTTGCGTCGAACAATGAGCAGTTCTTC.

The CDR3 loop reads CASSQRDRGAYEQYF. The CDR3 DNA is TGCGCCAGCAGCCAACGGGACAGGGGAGCCTACGAGCAGTACTTC. This chain uses TRBV4-3 with TRBJ2-7; 10 positions agree with TRBD1. From germline, CDR1 is LGHNA and CDR2 YSLEER. V trimming: 2 bases; J trimming: 2 bases; junction bases outside the gene matches: 3. CDR3 length: 15 amino acids.

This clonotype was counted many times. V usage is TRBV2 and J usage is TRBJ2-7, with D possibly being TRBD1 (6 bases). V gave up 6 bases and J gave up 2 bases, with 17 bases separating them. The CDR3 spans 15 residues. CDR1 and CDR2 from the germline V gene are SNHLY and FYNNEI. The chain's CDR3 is CASSDPGQRPYEQYF. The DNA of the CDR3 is TGTGCCAGCAGCGATCCAGGACAGCGCCCCTACGAGCAGTACTTC.

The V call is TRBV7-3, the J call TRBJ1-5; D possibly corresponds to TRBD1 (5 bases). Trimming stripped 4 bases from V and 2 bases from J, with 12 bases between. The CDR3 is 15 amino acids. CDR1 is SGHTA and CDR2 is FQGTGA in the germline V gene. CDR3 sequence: CASSSAGPGNQPQHF. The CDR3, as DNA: TGTGCCAGCAGCTCAGCGGGGCCAGGCAATCAGCCCCAGCATTTT.

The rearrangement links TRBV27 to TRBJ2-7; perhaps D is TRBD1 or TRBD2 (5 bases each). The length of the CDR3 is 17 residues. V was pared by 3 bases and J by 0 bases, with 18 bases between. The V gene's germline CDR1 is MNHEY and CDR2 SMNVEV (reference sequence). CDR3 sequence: CASSFEGYGRSSYEQYF. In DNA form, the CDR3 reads TGTGCCAGCAGTTTTGAGGGGTATGGCAGGAGCTCCTACGAGCAGTACTTC.

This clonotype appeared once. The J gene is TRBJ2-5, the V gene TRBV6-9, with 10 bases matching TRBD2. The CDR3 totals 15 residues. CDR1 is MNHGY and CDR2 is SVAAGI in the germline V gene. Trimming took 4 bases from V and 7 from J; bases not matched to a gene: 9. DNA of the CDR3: TGTGCCAGCAGTTTCCGGCCTAGCGGGAGTGGGACCCAGTACTTC. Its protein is CASSFRPSGSGTQYF.

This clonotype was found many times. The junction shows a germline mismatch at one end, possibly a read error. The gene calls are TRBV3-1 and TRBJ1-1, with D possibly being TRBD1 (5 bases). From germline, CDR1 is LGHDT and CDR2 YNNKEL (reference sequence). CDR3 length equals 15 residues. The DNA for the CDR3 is TGTGCCAGCAGCCAAGATGGAGGACATCACACTGAAGCGTTCTTT. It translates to CASSQDGGHHTEAFF.

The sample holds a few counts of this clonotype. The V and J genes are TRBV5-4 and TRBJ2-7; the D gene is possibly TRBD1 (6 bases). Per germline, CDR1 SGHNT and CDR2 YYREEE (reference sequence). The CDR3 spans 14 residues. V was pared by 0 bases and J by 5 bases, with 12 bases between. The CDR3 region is CASSLVGHGNEQYF. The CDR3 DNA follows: TGTGCCAGCAGCTTGGTGGGACATGGGAACGAGCAGTACTTC.

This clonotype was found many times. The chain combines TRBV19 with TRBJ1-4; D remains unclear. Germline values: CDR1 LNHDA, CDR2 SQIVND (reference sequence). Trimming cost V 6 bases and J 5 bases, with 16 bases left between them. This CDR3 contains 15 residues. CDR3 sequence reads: CASRAPAQLNEKLFF. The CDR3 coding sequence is TGTGCCAGTAGAGCCCCGGCCCAGCTAAATGAAAAACTGTTTTTT.

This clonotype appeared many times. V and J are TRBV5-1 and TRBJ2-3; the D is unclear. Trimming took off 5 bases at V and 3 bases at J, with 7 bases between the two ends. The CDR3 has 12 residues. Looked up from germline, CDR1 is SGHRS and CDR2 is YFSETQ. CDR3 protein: CASSYITDTQYF. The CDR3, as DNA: TGCGCCAGCAGTTACATTACAGATACGCAGTATTTT.

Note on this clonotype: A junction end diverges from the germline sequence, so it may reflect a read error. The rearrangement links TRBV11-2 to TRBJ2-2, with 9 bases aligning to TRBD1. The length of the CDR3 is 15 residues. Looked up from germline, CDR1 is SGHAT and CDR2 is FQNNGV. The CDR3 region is CASRPLTGGTAELFF. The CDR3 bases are TGTGCCAGCAGACCTCTGACAGGGGGAACCGCGGAGCTGTTTTTT. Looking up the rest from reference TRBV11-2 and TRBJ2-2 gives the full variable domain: EAGVAQSPRYKIIEKRQSVAFWCNPISGHATLYWYQQILGQGPKLLIQFQNNGVVDDSQLPKDRFSAERLKGVDSTLKIQPAKLEDSAVYLCASRPLTGGTAELFFGEGSRLTVL.

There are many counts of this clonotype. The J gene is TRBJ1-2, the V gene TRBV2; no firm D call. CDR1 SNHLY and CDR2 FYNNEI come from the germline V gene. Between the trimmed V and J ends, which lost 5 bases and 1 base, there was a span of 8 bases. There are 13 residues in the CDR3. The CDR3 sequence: CASSSDVNYGYTF. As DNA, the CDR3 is TGTGCCAGCAGTTCGGACGTTAACTATGGCTACACCTTC.

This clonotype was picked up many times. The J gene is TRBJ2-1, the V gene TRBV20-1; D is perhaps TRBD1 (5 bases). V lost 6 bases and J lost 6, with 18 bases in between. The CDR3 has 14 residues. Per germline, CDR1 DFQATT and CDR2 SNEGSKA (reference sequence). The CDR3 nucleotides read TGCAGTGCACAACCGCCGAAGGGGCTCAATGAGCAGTTCTTC. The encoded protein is CSAQPPKGLNEQFF.

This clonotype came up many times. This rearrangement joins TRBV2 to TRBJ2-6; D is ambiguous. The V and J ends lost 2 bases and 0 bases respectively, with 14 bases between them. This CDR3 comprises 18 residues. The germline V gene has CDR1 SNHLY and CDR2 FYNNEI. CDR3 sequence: CASSESPRPSSGANVLTF. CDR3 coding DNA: TGTGCCAGCAGTGAATCTCCCCGGCCCAGCTCTGGGGCCAACGTCCTGACTTTC.

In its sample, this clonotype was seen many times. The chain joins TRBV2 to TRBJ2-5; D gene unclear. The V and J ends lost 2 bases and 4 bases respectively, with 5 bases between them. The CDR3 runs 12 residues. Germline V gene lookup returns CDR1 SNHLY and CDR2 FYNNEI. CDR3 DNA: TGTGCCAGCAGTGAATTGGGAGAGACCCAGTACTTC. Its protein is CASSELGETQYF.

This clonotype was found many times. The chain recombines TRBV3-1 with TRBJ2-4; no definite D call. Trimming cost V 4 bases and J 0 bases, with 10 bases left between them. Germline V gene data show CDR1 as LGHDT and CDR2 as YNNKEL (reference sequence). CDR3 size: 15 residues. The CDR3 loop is CASSPPALAKNIQYF. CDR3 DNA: TGTGCCAGCAGCCCTCCGGCGCTAGCCAAAAACATTCAGTACTTC.

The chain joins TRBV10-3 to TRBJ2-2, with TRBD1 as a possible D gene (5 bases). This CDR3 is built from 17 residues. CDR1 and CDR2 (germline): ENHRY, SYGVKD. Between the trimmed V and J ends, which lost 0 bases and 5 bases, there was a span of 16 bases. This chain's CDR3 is CAISESVTALRTGELFF. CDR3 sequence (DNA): TGTGCCATCAGTGAGTCGGTGACAGCCCTAAGGACCGGGGAGCTGTTTTTT.

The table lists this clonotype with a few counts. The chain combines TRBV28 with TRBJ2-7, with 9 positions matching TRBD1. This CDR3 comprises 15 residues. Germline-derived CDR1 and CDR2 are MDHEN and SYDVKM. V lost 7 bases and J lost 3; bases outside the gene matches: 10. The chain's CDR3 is CASNPGQGLGYEQYF. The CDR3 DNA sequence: TGTGCCAGCAACCCGGGACAGGGACTTGGCTACGAGCAGTACTTC. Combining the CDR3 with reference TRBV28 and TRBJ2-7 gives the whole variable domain DVKVTQSSRYLVKRTGEKVFLECVQDMDHENMFWYRQDPGLGLRLIYFSYDVKMKEKGDIPEGYSVSREKKERFSLILESASTNQTSMYLCASNPGQGLGYEQYFGPGTRLTVT.

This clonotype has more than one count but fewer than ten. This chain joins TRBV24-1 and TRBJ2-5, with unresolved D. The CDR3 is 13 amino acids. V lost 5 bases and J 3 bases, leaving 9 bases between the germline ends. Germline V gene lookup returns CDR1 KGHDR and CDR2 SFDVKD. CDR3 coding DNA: TGTGCCACCAGTGGGGGTGGGAAAGAGACCCAGTACTTC. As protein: CATSGGGKETQYF.

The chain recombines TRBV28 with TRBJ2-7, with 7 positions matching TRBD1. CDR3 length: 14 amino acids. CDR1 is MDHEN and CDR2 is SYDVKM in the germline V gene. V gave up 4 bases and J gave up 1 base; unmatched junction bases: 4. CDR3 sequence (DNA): TGTGCCAGCAGTTACGGGACAGAATCCTACGAGCAGTACTTC. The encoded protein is CASSYGTESYEQYF. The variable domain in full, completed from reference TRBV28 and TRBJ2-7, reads DVKVTQSSRYLVKRTGEKVFLECVQDMDHENMFWYRQDPGLGLRLIYFSYDVKMKEKGDIPEGYSVSREKKERFSLILESASTNQTSMYLCASSYGTESYEQYFGPGTRLTVT.

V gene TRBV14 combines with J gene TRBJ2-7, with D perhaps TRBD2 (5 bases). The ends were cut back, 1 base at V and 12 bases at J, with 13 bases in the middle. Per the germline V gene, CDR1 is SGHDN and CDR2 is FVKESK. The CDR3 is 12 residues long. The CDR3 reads CASSQAGSEGYF. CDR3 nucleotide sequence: TGTGCCAGCAGCCAAGCAGGAAGCGAGGGGTACTTC.

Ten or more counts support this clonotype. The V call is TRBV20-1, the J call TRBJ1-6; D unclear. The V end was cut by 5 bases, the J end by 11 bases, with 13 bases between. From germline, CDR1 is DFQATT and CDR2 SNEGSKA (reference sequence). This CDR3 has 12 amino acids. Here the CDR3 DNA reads TGCAGTGCTTACACCGGCGGGGCACCCCTCCACTTT. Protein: CSAYTGGAPLHF.

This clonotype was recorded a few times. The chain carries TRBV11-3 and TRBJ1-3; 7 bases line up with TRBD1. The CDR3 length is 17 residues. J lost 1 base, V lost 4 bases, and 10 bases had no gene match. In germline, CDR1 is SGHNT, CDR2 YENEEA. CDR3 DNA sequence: TGTGCCAGCAGCTCTGCCTGGGACAGCTTATCTGGAAACACCATATATTTT. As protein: CASSSAWDSLSGNTIYF.

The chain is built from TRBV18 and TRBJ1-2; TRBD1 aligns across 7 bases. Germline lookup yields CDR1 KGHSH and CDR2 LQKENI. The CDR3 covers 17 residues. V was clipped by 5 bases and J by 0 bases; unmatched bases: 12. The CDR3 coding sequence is TGTGCCAGCTCATCAATCAGGGGGGCGCAAGCTAACTATGGCTACACCTTC. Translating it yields CASSSIRGAQANYGYTF.